This is a list of T cell receptor beta chains from one sample in a study of identical twins. Via MiXCR, TCRdb re-called the 5' RACE reads, giving one row per CDR3 protein. The sample includes roughly 690,000 distinct CDR3 sequences, approximately 21% seen only once; the top ten take 4.3%. Separately, the same data were catalogued under a study of T cells expressing NK-cell markers.

Sequenced material: PBMCs. Source of these receptors: a woman aged 18-35 years in good health. Both conserved end residues are part of each CDR3. Only some rows state a clone size, as once, few, many or a class for expanded clones.

V	J	size	CDR3
TRBV11-1	TRBJ2-1	few	CASSLEPGTAYNEQFF
TRBV2	TRBJ2-1	-	CASSELAGKIDEQFF
TRBV5-1	TRBJ2-3	-	CASSHGTSGTDTQYF
TRBV10-3	TRBJ2-1	-	CAIAGGMDNEQFF
TRBV5-1	TRBJ2-1	few	CASSLLGTGGIDEQFF
TRBV15	TRBJ2-5	-	CATSLSGGARETQYF
TRBV5-6	TRBJ2-7	few	CASSLGTAASYEQYF
TRBV19	TRBJ2-1	-	CASSNEIRSGSHEQFF
TRBV10-3	TRBJ2-7	-	CAISGLADYEQYF
TRBV14	TRBJ2-1	many	CASSQVSTNEQFF
TRBV7-9	TRBJ2-4	many	CASSSIVGNIQYF
TRBV7-9	TRBJ2-1	-	CASSPKTGSRYNEQFF
TRBV9	TRBJ1-2	-	CASSAHQGGVNGYTF
TRBV30	TRBJ2-4	-	CAGATAGFNNIQYF
TRBV6-5	TRBJ2-5	-	CASSYSTTVQETQYF
TRBV12-3/TRBV12-4	TRBJ2-1	few	CASSKYTGSMIGDEQFF
TRBV20-1	TRBJ2-7	few	CSAPTGGEQYF
TRBV5-1	TRBJ2-2	-	CASSPVAVTGELFF
TRBV28	TRBJ2-1	many	CALAPGTSGYNEQFF
TRBV7-2	TRBJ2-1	few	CASSPSGGTSANEQFF
TRBV4-3	TRBJ2-1	-	CASSQGRMNEQFF
TRBV20-1	TRBJ2-7	few	CSALGEGYEQYF
TRBV3-1	TRBJ1-1	-	CASSHQGEAFF
TRBV29-1	TRBJ1-2	-	CCVAGYGYTF
TRBV4-1	TRBJ2-3	-	CASSPQAGGLPDTQYF
TRBV20-1	TRBJ2-3	many	CSAVAGPKDTQYF
TRBV20-1	TRBJ2-7	few	CSARQKGKLYEQYF
TRBV11-1	TRBJ2-7	few	CASSVYRGQGSYEQYF